The 12 T cell receptor beta chains below come from one sample, sequenced in a study of CD8+CD57+ T cells in acquired aplastic anemia. Both TCR beta VDJ combination and CDR3 sequence profiling were carried out. Genomic DNA was the template for this profiling. TCRdb analysed the reads with MiXCR anew, one entry per CDR3 protein. The sample has 150,000 to 180,000 distinct CDR3 sequences, about 52% seen once; the top ten hold roughly 12%. Patients chosen for sequencing had CD8+CD57+ cells that had expanded, as shown by flow cytometry. Specimen: sorted CD4+, CD8+, or CD8+CD57+ T cells (not recorded which) from PBMCs. These receptors were obtained from a human donor with aplastic anemia.

This clonotype occurred once. A much bigger clone sits one base away, suggesting this may be a read error. The V and J genes are TRBV4-1 and TRBJ1-5, with 7 bases aligning to TRBD1. The CDR3 has 17 amino acids. CDR1 MGHRA and CDR2 YSYEKL come from the germline V gene. CDR3 residues: CASSQTKQGIGNRPQHF. The CDR3, as DNA: TGCGCCAGCAGCCAAACAAAACAGGGGATCGGCAATCGGCCCCAGCATTTT.

V is TRBV7-9 and J is TRBJ1-2; no clear D gene. There are 12 residues in the CDR3. V lost 1 base, J lost 6 bases, and 6 bases lay in between. Germline V gene data show CDR1 as SEHNR and CDR2 as FQNEAQ (reference sequence). The CDR3 bases are TGTGCCAGCAGCTTAGTTGGACATGGCTACACCTTC. Protein product: CASSLVGHGYTF.

The chain is built from TRBV19 and TRBJ2-1; 12 nucleotides line up with TRBD1. The CDR3 runs 16 residues. Looked up from germline, CDR1 is LNHDA and CDR2 is SQIVND (reference sequence). Trimming removed 4 bases from V and 6 bases from J; junction bases left unmatched: 7. The CDR3 DNA is TGTGCCAGTAGTACCCTCCGGGACAGGGGGCGCAATGAGCAGTTCTTC. This codes for CASSTLRDRGRNEQFF.

The rearrangement uses TRBV10-3 and TRBJ2-3, with a possible D match to TRBD1 (6 bases). Trimming removed 4 bases at V and 6 bases at J, with 17 bases between. The germline gives CDR1 ENHRY, CDR2 SYGVKD. CDR3 size: 15 residues. For the CDR3, the DNA is TGTGCCATCAGTGGCCAGGGGTCGGGGATCGATACGCAGTATTTT. Its translation is CAISGQGSGIDTQYF.

The rearrangement uses TRBV6-1 and TRBJ2-7; D is ambiguous. This CDR3 comprises 13 residues. CDR1 and CDR2 from the germline V gene are MNHNS and SASEGT. Trimming left V 6 bases short and J 3 bases short, with 12 bases between. The CDR3 DNA sequence: TGTGCCAGCAGCGCCCAAGCCCTCTACGAGCAGTACTTC. Protein sequence: CASSAQALYEQYF.

This rearrangement joins TRBV7-3 to TRBJ2-7; 11 positions match TRBD2. Germline trimming cut 5 bases from V and 3 bases from J; bases unmatched to any gene: 12. The CDR3 has 17 amino acids. Germline CDR1 reads SGHTA; CDR2 reads FQGTGA. In DNA form, the CDR3 reads TGTGCCAGCAGCCCACAGACTAGCGGGGACAGTCACTACGAGCAGTACTTC. It codes for CASSPQTSGDSHYEQYF.

The V call is TRBV15, the J call TRBJ2-7; perhaps TRBD1 as D (5 bases). Germline loops: CDR1 LNHNV, CDR2 YYDKDF (reference sequence). V lost 5 bases and J lost 0, with 11 bases in between. The CDR3 spans 14 residues. The DNA of the CDR3 is TGTGCCACCAGCCTCCGACAGAACTCCTACGAGCAGTACTTC. Encoded protein: CATSLRQNSYEQYF.

The chain couples TRBV24-1 to TRBJ2-5, with 9 bases identical to TRBD2. The CDR3 extends over 15 amino acids. The germline gives CDR1 KGHDR, CDR2 SFDVKD. J gave up 5 bases and V 4 bases, and 7 bases lay outside the gene matches. CDR3 coding DNA: TGTGCCACCAGTGACCCGGGACTAGCAGGGGAGACCCAGTACTTC. Its translation is CATSDPGLAGETQYF.

This clonotype was counted once. This may stem from a read error, because a much larger clone lies one nucleotide away. No conserved phenylalanine or tryptophan is present at the end of the CDR3, so a read error is the likely explanation. The chain couples TRBV5-6 to TRBJ2-5, with D possibly TRBD1 on 5 matching bases. V was pared by 2 bases and J by 2 bases, with 13 bases between. CDR3 length: 15 amino acids. Per the germline V gene, CDR1 is SGHDT and CDR2 is YYEEEE. Here the CDR3 DNA reads TGTGCCAGCAGCTTTAGACGCGACAGTCAAGAGACCCAGTACCTC. This sequence encodes CASSFRRDSQETQYL.

The chain combines TRBV10-3 with TRBJ1-5, with TRBD1 as a possible D gene (5 bases). V was cut by 2 bases and J by 6 bases, with 11 bases left in between. Per the germline V gene, CDR1 is ENHRY and CDR2 is SYGVKD. The CDR3 sequence is 14 residues long. CDR3 sequence: CAISELGLRQPQHF. The CDR3 DNA follows: TGTGCCATCAGTGAGCTGGGACTACGTCAGCCCCAGCATTTT.

The chain carries TRBV10-3 and TRBJ2-4; no clear D gene. The CDR3 has 21 residues. Trimming removed 2 bases at V and 0 bases at J, with 26 bases between. Germline lookup yields CDR1 ENHRY and CDR2 SYGVKD. The CDR3 reads CAISEEEPVVVEWGAKNIQYF. Here the CDR3 DNA reads TGTGCCATCAGTGAGGAGGAACCAGTAGTGGTGGAGTGGGGAGCCAAAAACATTCAGTACTTC.

This clonotype was observed a handful of times. The chain links TRBV6-1 to TRBJ2-3; possible D gene TRBD2, 7 bases. V was trimmed by 6 bases and J by 11 bases, leaving 27 bases between them. Germline-derived CDR1 and CDR2 are MNHNS and SASEGT. This CDR3 has 16 amino acids. The CDR3 DNA sequence: TGTGCCAGCAGGGCATGGTGGGGGGGCCGGTACAATGAGCAGTATTTT. Translating it yields CASRAWWGGRYNEQYF.